This TCR beta chain was sequenced in a study of CD8 T cells in ankylosing spondylitis. Study results and caveats: Clones linked with disease were CD8+ and fairly uncommon in the peripheral blood.

This CDR3 is 16 amino acids long. J gave up 3 bases and V 0 bases, and 6 bases lay outside the gene matches. Germline values: CDR1 DFQATT, CDR2 SNEGSKA (reference sequence). Points on this clonotype: Its antigen is unknown.

In making TCR beta libraries, quantitative 5'-RACE with molecular barcodes was used. TCRdb re-called the 5' RACE reads through MiXCR, storing one row per CDR3 protein. The table records about 36,000 distinct CDR3 sequences, roughly 13% of them present only once. This rearrangement joins TRBV20-1 to TRBJ2-2, with 8 positions matching TRBD2. Sequencing was performed on synovial fluid, either unsorted or a sorted T cell fraction (not recorded which). The TCR was taken from a male donor with ankylosing spondylitis. CDR3 coding DNA: TGCAGTGCTAGAGATGGGGCGGGGGGTCACACCGGGGAGCTGTTTTTT. Translation gives CSARDGAGGHTGELFF.